This T cell receptor (beta chain) was captured by sequencing in a study of blood T cell repertoires in COVID-19. Method: immunoSEQ multiplex PCR; TCRdb's copy keeps in-frame clones and lacks some. The sample carries some 310,000 clones, around 90% recorded once. This clonotype originated in a woman aged 40 to 50 with COVID-19, enrolled during active disease. The sequencing input was peripheral blood.

The CDR3 loop is CASSQTGQGDQPQHF. CDR3 in DNA: TGTGCCAGCAGCCAAACTGGACAGGGGGATCAGCCCCAGCATTTT. The V and J genes are TRBV4-2 and TRBJ1-5; TRBD1 matches at 10 bases. V lost 2 bases to trimming and J lost 5 bases; unmatched junction nucleotides: 3. Germline values: CDR1 LGHNA, CDR2 YNFKEQ. The CDR3 has 15 residues.